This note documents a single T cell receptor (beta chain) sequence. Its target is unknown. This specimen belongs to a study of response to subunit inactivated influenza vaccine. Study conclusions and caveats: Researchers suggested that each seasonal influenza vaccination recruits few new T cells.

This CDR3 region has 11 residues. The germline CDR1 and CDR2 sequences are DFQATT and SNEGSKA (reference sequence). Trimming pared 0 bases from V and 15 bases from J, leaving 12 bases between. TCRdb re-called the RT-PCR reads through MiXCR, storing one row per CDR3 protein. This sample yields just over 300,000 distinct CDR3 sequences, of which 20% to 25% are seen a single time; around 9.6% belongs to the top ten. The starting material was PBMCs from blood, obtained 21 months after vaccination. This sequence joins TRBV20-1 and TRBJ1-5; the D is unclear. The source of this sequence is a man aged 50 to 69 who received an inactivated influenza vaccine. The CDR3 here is CSARDRSGGHF. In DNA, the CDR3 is TGCAGTGCTAGAGATCGTTCGGGTGGGCATTTT.